This entry concerns a single TCR beta chain. As yet, its antigen is unknown. Germline V gene sequence: CDR1 MNHEY, CDR2 SMNVEV (reference sequence). This CDR3 spans 15 amino acids. Trimming stripped 2 bases from V and 1 base from J, with 9 bases between. This table comes from immunoSEQ multiplex PCR, and its TCRdb copy is limited to in-frame clones, with some not included. The sample holds under 130,000 clones, 81% seen once. This sample was taken from a study of glioma-infiltrating T cells after dendritic cell vaccination. Study context: Samples are from glioblastoma patients in Phase I and II dendritic cell vaccine trials. Study outcomes and limitations: Survival was not directly related to TCR clonality in these patients.

All glioblastoma patients lacked an isocitrate dehydrogenase mutation. The rearrangement uses TRBV27 and TRBJ2-1; possible D gene TRBD1, 5 bases. Sequencing used blood, obtained before dendritic cell vaccination. The clonotype was recovered from a human donor with glioblastoma. The CDR3 nucleotides are TGTGCCAGCAGTTTAGGCCAGGGATCCTACAATGAGCAGTTCTTC. Its translation: CASSLGQGSYNEQFF.